This T cell receptor beta chain stems from a study of neurological immune-mediated disorders. Broader study findings: The multiple sclerosis repertoire cluster showed no association with any clinical or MRI feature. The authors stated that larger cohorts are needed. There were no CDR3 amino acid sequences shared by expanded clones across subjects, a result suggesting private repertoires in all groups.

Specified time point: longitudinal time-point 1 (baseline). Germline CDR1 SGHRS, CDR2 YFSETQ. After removal of 5 bases from V and 6 bases from J, the junction contained 8 bases not matched to a gene. The CDR3 is 14 residues long. This clonotype was found many times. Its target is not known. TCRdb independently ran MiXCR on the 5' RACE reads; one entry per CDR3 protein. The table shows under 40,000 distinct CDR3 sequences, with under 4% occurring only once. The chain links TRBV5-1 to TRBJ1-1, with TRBD1 matching over 9 bases. Sequenced: PBMCs. The source of this sequence is a woman aged 60-75 years with multiple sclerosis. This chain's CDR3 is CASSSTGGRSEAFF. CDR3 nucleotide sequence: TGCGCCAGCAGTTCAACAGGGGGCAGGTCTGAAGCTTTCTTT. The full variable domain, with the rest looked up from reference TRBV5-1 and TRBJ1-1, is KAGVTQTPRYLIKTRGQQVTLSCSPISGHRSVSWYQQTPGQGLQFLFEYFSETQRNKGNFPGRFSGRQFSNSRSEMNVSTLELGDSALYLCASSSTGGRSEAFFGQGTRLTVV.